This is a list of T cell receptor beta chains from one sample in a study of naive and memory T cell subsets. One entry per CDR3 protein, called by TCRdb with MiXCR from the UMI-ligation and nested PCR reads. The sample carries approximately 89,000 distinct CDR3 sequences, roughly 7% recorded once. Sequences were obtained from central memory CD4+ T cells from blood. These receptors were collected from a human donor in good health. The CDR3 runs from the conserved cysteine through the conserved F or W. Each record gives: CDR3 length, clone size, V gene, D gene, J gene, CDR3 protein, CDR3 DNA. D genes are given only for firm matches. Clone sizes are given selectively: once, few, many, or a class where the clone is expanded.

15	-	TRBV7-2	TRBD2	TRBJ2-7	CASSPGTSGVYEQYF	TGTGCCAGCAGCCCAGGGACTAGCGGGGTGTACGAGCAGTACTTC
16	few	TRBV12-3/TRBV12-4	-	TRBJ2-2	CASSLGGTLSTGELFF	TGTGCCAGCAGTTTAGGGGGGACATTAAGCACCGGGGAGCTGTTTTTT
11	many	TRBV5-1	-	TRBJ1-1	CASSMNTEAFF	TGCGCCAGCTCCATGAACACTGAAGCTTTCTTT
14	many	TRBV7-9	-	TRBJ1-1	CASSARGSVTEAFF	TGTGCCAGCAGCGCTAGGGGGAGTGTCACTGAAGCTTTCTTT
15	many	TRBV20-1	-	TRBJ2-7	CSARGTGEILYEQYF	TGCAGTGCTAGAGGGACTGGGGAAATCCTCTACGAGCAGTACTTC
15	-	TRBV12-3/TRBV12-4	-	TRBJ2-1	CASSLRASAHNEQFF	TGTGCCAGCAGTTTAAGGGCCTCGGCCCACAATGAGCAGTTCTTC
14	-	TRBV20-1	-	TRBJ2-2	CSASPAANTGELFF	TGCAGTGCTAGTCCGGCTGCGAACACCGGGGAGCTGTTTTTT
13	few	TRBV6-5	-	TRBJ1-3	CASSRAQVFTIYF	TGTGCCAGCAGCCGGGCCCAGGTTTTTACCATATATTTT
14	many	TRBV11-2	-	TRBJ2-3	CASSRDAGTDTQYF	TGTGCCAGCAGCAGAGACGCGGGCACAGATACGCAGTATTTT
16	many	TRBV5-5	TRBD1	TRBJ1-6	CASSFAGDRRNSPLHF	TGTGCCAGCAGCTTCGCAGGGGACAGAAGAAATTCACCCCTCCACTTT
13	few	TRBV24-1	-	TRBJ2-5	CATGQGASETQYF	TGTGCCACTGGCCAAGGGGCCTCCGAGACCCAGTACTTC
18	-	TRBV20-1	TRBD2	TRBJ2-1	CSARGMTSGLGAYNEQFF	TGCAGTGCTAGAGGGATGACTAGCGGGCTAGGGGCCTACAATGAGCAGTTCTTC
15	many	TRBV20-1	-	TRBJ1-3	CSAPLFGDSGNTIYF	TGCAGTGCCCCCCTTTTTGGGGACTCTGGAAACACCATATATTTT
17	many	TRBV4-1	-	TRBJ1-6	CASSRTDPLRGHSPLHF	TGCGCCAGCAGCCGGACAGATCCCCTACGGGGGCATTCACCCCTCCACTTT
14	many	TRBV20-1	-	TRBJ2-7	CSARDFQGSYEQYF	TGCAGTGCTAGAGATTTCCAGGGGTCCTACGAGCAGTACTTC
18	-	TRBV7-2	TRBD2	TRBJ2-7	CASSLWPLAGQTFYEQYF	TGTGCCAGCAGCTTATGGCCACTAGCGGGCCAAACGTTTTACGAGCAGTACTTC